The 21 T cell receptor beta chains presented below share a single source sample, sequenced in a study of blood T cell repertoires in COVID-19. Sequencing was performed with immunoSEQ multiplex PCR; in TCRdb, only in-frame clones are kept and a portion is missing. The sample includes 350,000 to 400,000 clones, 90% to 95% seen only once; the top ten take roughly 0.86%. Sequenced material: PBMCs or T cells enriched from blood (not recorded which). Every receptor here comes from a woman in her forties who had been exposed to COVID-19.

The V call is TRBV30, the J call TRBJ1-2; 11 nucleotides match TRBD1. The CDR3 contains 13 residues. V shed 2 bases, J shed 8 bases, and the junction held 4 bases outside the gene matches. Looked up from germline, CDR1 is GTSNPN and CDR2 is SVGIG (reference sequence). This chain's CDR3 is CAWSPGQGAGYTF. The CDR3 DNA reads TGTGCCTGGAGTCCCGGACAGGGGGCAGGCTACACCTTC.

The genes are TRBV30 and TRBJ1-4, with TRBD1 identical over 7 bases. There are 16 residues in the CDR3. CDR1 is GTSNPN and CDR2 is SVGIG in the germline V gene (reference sequence). V trimming: 1 base; J trimming: 0 bases; junction bases outside the gene matches: 5. The CDR3 sequence is CAWSEGQGATNEKLFF. The CDR3 DNA reads as TGTGCCTGGAGTGAAGGCCAGGGGGCAACTAATGAAAAACTGTTTTTT.

The chain employs TRBV6-5 and TRBJ1-1; D remains ambiguous. The germline V gene encodes CDR1 MNHEY and CDR2 SVGAGI. The V gene lost 4 bases and the J gene lost 7 bases, with 10 bases spanning the gap. The CDR3 has 12 residues. The CDR3 nucleotides read TGTGCCAGCAGTTCCGCGGGGATTGAAGCTTTCTTT. This sequence encodes CASSSAGIEAFF.

The chain joins TRBV10-3 to TRBJ1-6; possible D gene TRBD1, 6 bases. The CDR3 has 17 residues. Trimming removed 6 bases from V and 2 bases from J, with 17 bases in between. Germline loops: CDR1 ENHRY, CDR2 SYGVKD. CDR3 in amino acids: CAIRGHAKGTYNSPLHF. DNA of the CDR3: TGTGCCATCAGGGGACACGCTAAAGGCACCTATAATTCACCCCTCCACTTT.

The V and J genes are TRBV7-8 and TRBJ2-1; no clear D. Per the germline V gene, CDR1 is SGHVS and CDR2 is FQNEAQ. This CDR3 is built from 9 residues. Here the CDR3 DNA reads TGTACCCCTAGCAATGAGCAGTTCTTC. Translation gives CTPSNEQFF.

This chain links TRBV5-1 with TRBJ2-1; 9 positions agree with TRBD1. This CDR3 spans 16 amino acids. V shed 5 bases, J shed 2 bases, and the junction held 8 bases outside the gene matches. CDR1 and CDR2 (germline): SGHRS, YFSETQ. The DNA of the CDR3 is TGCGCCAGCAGAGCTCAGACAGGGGGTACCTACAATGAGCAGTTCTTC. Protein sequence: CASRAQTGGTYNEQFF. Complete variable domain (other parts from reference TRBV5-1 and TRBJ2-1): KAGVTQTPRYLIKTRGQQVTLSCSPISGHRSVSWYQQTPGQGLQFLFEYFSETQRNKGNFPGRFSGRQFSNSRSEMNVSTLELGDSALYLCASRAQTGGTYNEQFFGPGTRLTVL.

The rearrangement uses TRBV5-1 and TRBJ1-1; TRBD1 aligns across 7 bases. The CDR3 runs to 14 residues. Trimming cost V 0 bases and J 3 bases; bases outside gene matches: 2. Germline V gene lookup returns CDR1 SGHRS and CDR2 YFSETQ. In DNA form, the CDR3 reads TGCGCCAGCAGCTTGGAGGGGGCCGACACTGAAGCTTTCTTT. Translation: CASSLEGADTEAFF.

The chain joins TRBV19 to TRBJ2-6; no clear D. The CDR3 covers 16 residues. Germline V lookup: CDR1 LNHDA, CDR2 SQIVND (reference sequence). Trimming left V 3 bases short and J 2 bases short, with 11 bases between. This CDR3 is CASSIRVAAGANVLTF. CDR3 nucleotide sequence: TGTGCCAGTAGTATTCGGGTCGCTGCTGGGGCCAACGTCCTGACTTTC.

The chain carries TRBV7-2 and TRBJ1-4, with 8 bases aligning to TRBD1. Germline lookup yields CDR1 SGHTA and CDR2 FQGNSA. The CDR3 consists of 15 residues. Trimming at V came to 1 base and at J to 7 bases, leaving 5 bases not matched to a gene. The chain's CDR3 is CASSLVKGTGEKLFF. CDR3 bases: TGTGCCAGCAGCTTAGTCAAGGGGACAGGTGAAAAACTGTTTTTT.

The CDR3 DNA reads as TGTGCCAGCAGGTCGATGGCATTAAACAATGAGCAGTTCTTC. Translated: CASRSMALNNEQFF. The chain carries TRBV7-2 and TRBJ2-1; D is unclear. The V gene lost 6 bases and the J gene lost 5 bases, with 14 bases spanning the gap. Germline V lookup: CDR1 SGHTA, CDR2 FQGNSA. CDR3 size: 14 residues.

The rearrangement joins TRBV11-1 to TRBJ1-1, with TRBD1 matching over 7 bases. The germline gives CDR1 SGHAT, CDR2 FQDESV (reference sequence). Losses at the gene ends were 2 bases for V and 1 base for J; bases not matched to a gene: 4. This CDR3 has 15 residues. The CDR3, as DNA: TGTGCCAGCAGCTTAATCCACAGGGGGAACACTGAAGCTTTCTTT. Translation gives CASSLIHRGNTEAFF.

The genes are TRBV7-9 and TRBJ2-5; 7 bases align to TRBD2. The CDR3 is made up of 14 amino acids. CDR1 and CDR2 (germline): SEHNR, FQNEAQ (reference sequence). Trimming at V came to 5 bases and at J to 3 bases, leaving 6 bases not matched to a gene. This chain's CDR3 is CASSLRAGEETQYF. CDR3 coding DNA: TGTGCCAGCAGCCTCCGCGCGGGAGAAGAGACCCAGTACTTC.

The chain employs TRBV18 and TRBJ2-1, with D uncertain. This CDR3 spans 12 amino acids. V shed 5 bases and J shed 3 bases, with 5 bases lying between them. Germline V lookup: CDR1 KGHSH, CDR2 LQKENI. CDR3 sequence (DNA): TGTGCCAGCTCAGAGATCTACAATGAGCAGTTCTTC. Its protein is CASSEIYNEQFF. Full variable domain (outside the CDR3, taken from reference TRBV18 and TRBJ2-1): NAGVMQNPRHLVRRRGQEARLRCSPMKGHSHVYWYRQLPEEGLKFMVYLQKENIIDESGMPKERFSAEFPKEGPSILRIQQVVRGDSAAYFCASSEIYNEQFFGPGTRLTVL.

The chain recombines TRBV7-2 with TRBJ2-1; TRBD1 matches 9 bases. The V segment lost 3 bases and the J segment 4 bases; nucleotides outside the gene matches: 13. CDR3 length equals 18 residues. CDR1 and CDR2 (germline): SGHTA, FQGNSA. CDR3 residues: CASSLKTSGTGPYNEQFF. In DNA form, the CDR3 reads TGTGCCAGCAGCTTGAAGACCTCCGGGACAGGGCCGTACAATGAGCAGTTCTTC.

This rearrangement joins TRBV2 to TRBJ2-7, with D perhaps matching TRBD2 (6 bases). CDR1 is SNHLY and CDR2 is FYNNEI in the germline V gene. CDR3 length equals 15 residues. V dropped 6 bases and J dropped 5 bases, with 20 bases sitting between them. The CDR3 nucleotides read TGTGCCAGCAGCGCAACGCTGGGGGGACTCAACGAGCAGTACTTC. It yields the protein CASSATLGGLNEQYF.

This clone was observed a single time. The chain recombines TRBV10-2 with TRBJ2-4; possibly TRBD2 for D (5 bases). This CDR3 is 12 amino acids long. Germline CDR1 reads WSHSY; CDR2 reads SAAADI. V dropped 7 bases and J dropped 8 bases, with 12 bases sitting between them. The CDR3 here is CASKFSADIQYF. In DNA, the CDR3 is TGCGCCAGCAAATTTAGCGCGGACATTCAGTACTTC.

The gene calls are TRBV15 and TRBJ2-7; 8 nucleotides match TRBD1. The length of the CDR3 is 17 residues. The germline gives CDR1 LNHNV, CDR2 YYDKDF (reference sequence). J was trimmed by 3 bases and V by 0 bases; bases with no gene match: 10. CDR3 nucleotides: TGTGCCACCAGCAGAGACCCACGACAGGGGACAATCTACGAGCAGTACTTC. Its protein product is CATSRDPRQGTIYEQYF.

This chain connects TRBV7-2 to TRBJ1-6; D is possibly TRBD1 (6 bases). CDR1 and CDR2 from the germline V gene are SGHTA and FQGNSA. V lost 5 bases, J lost 7 bases, and 12 bases lay in between. The CDR3 is 14 amino acids. CDR3 in DNA: TGTGCCAGCAGCCCCGACAGGTCCAATTCACCCCTCCACTTT. Protein product: CASSPDRSNSPLHF.

The chain is built from TRBV15 and TRBJ1-2; 8 bases align to TRBD1. Germline V gene sequence: CDR1 LNHNV, CDR2 YYDKDF (reference sequence). The CDR3 extends over 15 amino acids. With 0 bases clipped from V and 6 bases from J, the junction kept 6 bases outside the gene matches. CDR3 amino acids: CATSRDRGRGHGYTF. DNA of the CDR3: TGTGCCACCAGCAGAGATAGAGGCAGGGGGCATGGCTACACCTTC.

The chain links TRBV6-5 to TRBJ1-3; D is possibly TRBD1 (5 bases). Germline V gives CDR1 MNHEY, CDR2 SVGAGI. Trimming left V 8 bases short and J 1 base short, with 9 bases between. The CDR3 contains 13 residues. The CDR3 region has the DNA TGTGCCAGCGCGCGGGGGTCTGGAAACACCATATATTTT. Translation gives CASARGSGNTIYF.

J is TRBJ2-3 and V is TRBV5-4; 9 nucleotides line up with TRBD1. Trimming at V came to 2 bases and at J to 7 bases, leaving 8 bases not matched to a gene. From germline, CDR1 is SGHNT and CDR2 YYREEE (reference sequence). CDR3 length equals 15 residues. CDR3 DNA sequence: TGTGCCAGCAGCTTACCGGGACAGGGAAGTAATACGCAGTATTTT. Translating it yields CASSLPGQGSNTQYF.